The clone carrying this T cell receptor (beta chain) was observed at least ten times. Its antigen is unidentified. These data originate in a study of neurological immune-mediated disorders. Synthesis of cDNA was carried out by template-switch 5'RACE. The reaction used 10-nucleotide random UMIs. TCRdb re-called the 5' RACE reads with MiXCR, one entry per CDR3 protein. This repertoire shows 60,000 to 85,000 distinct CDR3 sequences, less than 5.5% found once; its top ten account for around 6.8%. V was shortened by 5 bases and J by 6 bases, with 14 bases between the two germline ends. The CDR3 runs 14 residues. PBMCs stored at -80 C, 2 million in total, were the source of the unsorted libraries. Findings and limits, study-wide: None of the CDR3 amino acid sequences in expanded clones turned up in more than one subject, which points to private repertoires in all groups. It was the repertoires of 18 of 34 multiple sclerosis patients that phylogenetic grouping placed in one related-CDR3 cluster, which is a possible signature.

This clonotype was sampled from a man aged 18 to 29 with multiple sclerosis. The sequenced material came from PBMCs. The rearrangement uses TRBV12-3 or TRBV12-4 and TRBJ1-3; D perhaps matches TRBD1 (5 bases). CDR3 nucleotides: TGTGCCAGCAGTCCCCCCTCGGGGCCAAACACCATATATTTT. Translated: CASSPPSGPNTIYF.